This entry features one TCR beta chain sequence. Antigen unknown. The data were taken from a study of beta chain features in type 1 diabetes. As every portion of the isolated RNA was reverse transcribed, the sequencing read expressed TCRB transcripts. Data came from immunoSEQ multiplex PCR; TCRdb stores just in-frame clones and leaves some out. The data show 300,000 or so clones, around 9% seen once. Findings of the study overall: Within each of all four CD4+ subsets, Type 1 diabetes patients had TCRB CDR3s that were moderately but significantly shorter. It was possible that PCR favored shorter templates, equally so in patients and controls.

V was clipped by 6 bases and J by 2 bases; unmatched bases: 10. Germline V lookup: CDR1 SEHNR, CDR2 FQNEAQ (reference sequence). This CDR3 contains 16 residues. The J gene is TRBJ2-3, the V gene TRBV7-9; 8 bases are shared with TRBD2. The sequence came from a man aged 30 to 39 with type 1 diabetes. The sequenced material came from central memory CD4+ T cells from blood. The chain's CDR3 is CASRGTRSGYTDTQYF. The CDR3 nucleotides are TGTGCCAGCAGGGGGACTAGGAGCGGCTACACAGATACGCAGTATTTT.